This is a list of T cell receptor beta chains from one sample in a study of T-cell reconstitution after alpha-beta-depleted transplantation in children. TCRdb re-analysed the PCR reads in MiXCR, keeping a single row per CDR3 protein. The sample records around 960,000 distinct CDR3 sequences, less than 30% being singletons. The material sequenced was PBMCs, mostly from graft donor cells, taken 360 days after TCRalphabeta/CD19-depleted stem cell transplant. The receptors stem from a boy under two years old who had a stem cell transplant for SCID, so the T cells may come from the graft donor. The CDR3 runs from the conserved cysteine through the conserved F or W. The D gene is left open where the match is weak.

TRBD1 | 16 | TRBJ2-7 | TRBV12-3/TRBV12-4 | CASSPPPWTGDYEQYF
- | 15 | TRBJ2-7 | TRBV21-1 | CASGREAGDLYEQYF
- | 16 | TRBJ2-3 | TRBV10-3 | CAISESGTPSTDTQYF
TRBD2 | 15 | TRBJ2-5 | TRBV11-2 | CASRHGVAGLETQYF
- | 15 | TRBJ2-7 | TRBV20-1 | CSARDWGTGSYEQYF
TRBD1 | 15 | TRBJ2-7 | TRBV28 | CASNLGGTGAYEQYF
TRBD1 | 13 | TRBJ1-1 | TRBV2 | CASSTGEYTEAFF
- | 15 | TRBJ2-3 | TRBV4-1 | CASSLQGGLSDTQYF
- | 12 | TRBJ1-1 | TRBV29-1 | CSVVHPNTEAFF
TRBD1 | 16 | TRBJ1-4 | TRBV6-1 | CASRGAHRGPNEKLFF
- | 14 | TRBJ2-7 | TRBV12-3/TRBV12-4 | CASSFSGINYEQYF
- | 15 | TRBJ1-1 | TRBV3-1 | CASSQEWQVRTEAFF
- | 16 | TRBJ1-5 | TRBV18 | CASSPGPGSSNQPQHF
- | 16 | TRBJ2-7 | TRBV12-3/TRBV12-4 | CASSLARDLRYYEQYF
- | 15 | TRBJ2-3 | TRBV7-6 | CASSPLIGRTDTQYF
TRBD2 | 13 | TRBJ2-4 | TRBV27 | CASSYGTSGVQYF
- | 14 | TRBJ2-5 | TRBV6-5 | CASSYRGLQETQYF
- | 12 | TRBJ2-5 | TRBV12-3/TRBV12-4 | CASSFWVETQYF
- | 15 | TRBJ2-1 | TRBV5-1 | CASSLSGTPYNEQFF
TRBD1 | 15 | TRBJ2-3 | TRBV5-1 | CASSLTGGSADTQYF
- | 17 | TRBJ2-1 | TRBV5-1 | CASSLAAREASYNEQFF
- | 13 | TRBJ1-5 | TRBV5-6 | CASSSGTSQPQHF
- | 12 | TRBJ1-1 | TRBV29-1 | CSADTLYTEAFF
- | 12 | TRBJ2-3 | TRBV12-3/TRBV12-4 | CASSFTADTQYF
TRBD2 | 17 | TRBJ2-5 | TRBV15 | CATSRDRGGPGQETQYF
- | 15 | TRBJ1-5 | TRBV20-1 | CSARRPDPSNQPQHF
- | 15 | TRBJ1-1 | TRBV5-5 | CASSPAGVMNTEAFF
- | 14 | TRBJ2-2 | TRBV20-1 | CSASQVSNTGELFF
TRBD1 | 17 | TRBJ2-1 | TRBV3-1 | CASSQEALDRVRNEQFF
- | 15 | TRBJ1-3 | TRBV5-1 | CASSRRGANGNTIYF
- | 15 | TRBJ2-2 | TRBV12-3/TRBV12-4 | CASNVRGRGTGELFF